The subject of this entry is one T cell receptor (beta chain). PCR primers comprised 60 Vbeta and 13 Jbeta primers. Clones were sequenced by immunoSEQ multiplex PCR, and TCRdb holds only the in-frame ones, with some missing. The table counts 100,000 to 150,000 clones; 2% to 2.5% lies in the top ten. The CDR3 consists of 10 residues. V dropped 7 bases and J dropped 7 bases, with 9 bases sitting between them. Germline loops: CDR1 SGHKS, CDR2 YYEKEE (reference sequence). This specimen comes from a study of cytomegalovirus exposure and HLA in healthy donors. The chain combines TRBV5-5 with TRBJ2-7; D is possibly TRBD1 (5 bases). The source is a man aged 35-49 years in good health and CMV-seronegative. Sequenced material: PBMCs. The CDR3 loop reads CASGREEQYF. CDR3 DNA: TGTGCCAGCGGCAGGGAAGAGCAGTACTTC.